Below, one T cell receptor (beta chain) is given with its context. Germline CDR1 reads MNHNS; CDR2 reads SASEGT. This CDR3 comprises 17 residues. Trimming cost V 4 bases and J 8 bases; bases outside gene matches: 14. The data were obtained in a study of T cell responses to AZD1222 COVID-19 vaccine. This table comes from immunoSEQ multiplex PCR, and its TCRdb copy is limited to in-frame clones, with some not included. This repertoire shows some 130,000 clones, around 87% found once; its top ten account for more than 3%. This TCR was recovered from an adult in good health. Sequencing used peripheral blood, obtained on day 0 of AZD1222 vaccination. J is TRBJ1-4 and V is TRBV6-1; 9 bases map to TRBD1. The CDR3, as DNA: TGTGCCAGCAGTGCCTCAACCCCACAGGGGGCCGAGGAAAAACTGTTTTTT. This codes for CASSASTPQGAEEKLFF.